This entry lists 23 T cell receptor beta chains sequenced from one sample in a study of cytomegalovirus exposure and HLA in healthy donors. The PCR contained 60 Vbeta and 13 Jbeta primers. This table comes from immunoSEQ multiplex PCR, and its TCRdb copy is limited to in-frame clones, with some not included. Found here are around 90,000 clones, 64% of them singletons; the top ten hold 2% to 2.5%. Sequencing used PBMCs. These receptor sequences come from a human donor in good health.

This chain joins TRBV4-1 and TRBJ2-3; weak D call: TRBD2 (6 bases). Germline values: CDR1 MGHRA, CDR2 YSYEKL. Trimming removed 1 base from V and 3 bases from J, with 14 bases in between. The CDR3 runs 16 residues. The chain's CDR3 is CASSQGVPGGTDTQYF. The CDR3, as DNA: TGCGCCAGCAGCCAAGGCGTTCCCGGGGGAACAGATACGCAGTATTTT.

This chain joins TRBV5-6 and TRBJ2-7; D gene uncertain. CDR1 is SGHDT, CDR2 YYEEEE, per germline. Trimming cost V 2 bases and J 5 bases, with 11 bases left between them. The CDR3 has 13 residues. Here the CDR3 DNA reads TGTGCCAGCAGCTTTGGTTTTCTAGACGAGCAGTACTTC. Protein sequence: CASSFGFLDEQYF.

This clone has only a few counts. The CDR3, as DNA: TGTGCCAGCAGCAAGGGGAATCAGAACACTGAAGCTTTCTTT. Its protein product is CASSKGNQNTEAFF. The rearrangement joins TRBV5-4 to TRBJ1-1; perhaps TRBD1 as D (5 bases). The CDR3 length is 14 residues. The germline V gene has CDR1 SGHNT and CDR2 YYREEE (reference sequence). Trimming pared 4 bases from V and 1 base from J, leaving 11 bases between.

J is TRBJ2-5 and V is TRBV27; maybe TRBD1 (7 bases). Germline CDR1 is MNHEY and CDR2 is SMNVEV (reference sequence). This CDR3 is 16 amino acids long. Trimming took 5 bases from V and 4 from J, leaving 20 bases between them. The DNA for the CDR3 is TGTGCCAGCAGTCTGCCGACGGCAGGGGGGATAGAGACCCAGTACTTC. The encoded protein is CASSLPTAGGIETQYF.

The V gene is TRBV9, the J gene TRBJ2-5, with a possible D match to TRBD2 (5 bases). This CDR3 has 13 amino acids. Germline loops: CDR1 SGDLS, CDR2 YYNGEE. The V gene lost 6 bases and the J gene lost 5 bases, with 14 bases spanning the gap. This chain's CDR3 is CASTPGSPETQYF. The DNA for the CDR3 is TGTGCCAGCACGCCGGGATCTCCGGAGACCCAGTACTTC.

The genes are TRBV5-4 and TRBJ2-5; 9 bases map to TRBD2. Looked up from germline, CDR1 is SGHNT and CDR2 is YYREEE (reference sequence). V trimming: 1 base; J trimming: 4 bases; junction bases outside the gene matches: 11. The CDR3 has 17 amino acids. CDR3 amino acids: CASSLPGSGGRGETQYF. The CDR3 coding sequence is TGTGCCAGCAGCTTGCCAGGTAGCGGGGGCCGGGGAGAGACCCAGTACTTC.

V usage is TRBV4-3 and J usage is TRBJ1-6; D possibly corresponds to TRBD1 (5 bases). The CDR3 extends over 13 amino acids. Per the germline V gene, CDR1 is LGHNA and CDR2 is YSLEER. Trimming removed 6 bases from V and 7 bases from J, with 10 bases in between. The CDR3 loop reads CASSGGGNSPLHF. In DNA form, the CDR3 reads TGCGCCAGCAGTGGGGGAGGAAATTCACCCCTCCACTTT.

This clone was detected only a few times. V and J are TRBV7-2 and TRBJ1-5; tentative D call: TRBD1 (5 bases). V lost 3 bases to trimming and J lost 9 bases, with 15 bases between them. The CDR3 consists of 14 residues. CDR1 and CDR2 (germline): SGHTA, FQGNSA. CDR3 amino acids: CASSFAGLGGPQHF. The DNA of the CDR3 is TGTGCCAGCAGCTTTGCTGGTCTCGGGGGGCCCCAGCATTTT.

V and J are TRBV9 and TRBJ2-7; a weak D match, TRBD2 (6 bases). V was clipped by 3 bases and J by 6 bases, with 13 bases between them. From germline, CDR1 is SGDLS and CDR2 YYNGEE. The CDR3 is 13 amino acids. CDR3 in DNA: TGTGCCAGCAGCGGGGGGGTGTTCGGCGAGCAGTACTTC. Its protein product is CASSGGVFGEQYF.

This CDR3 is CASSLFAGGSYEQYF. The CDR3 region has the DNA TGTGCCAGCAGCTTATTTGCAGGGGGATCCTACGAGCAGTACTTC. This rearrangement joins TRBV7-2 to TRBJ2-7; 7 bases map to TRBD1. CDR3 length equals 15 residues. From germline, CDR1 is SGHTA and CDR2 FQGNSA. The V segment lost 2 bases and the J segment 1 base; nucleotides outside the gene matches: 5.

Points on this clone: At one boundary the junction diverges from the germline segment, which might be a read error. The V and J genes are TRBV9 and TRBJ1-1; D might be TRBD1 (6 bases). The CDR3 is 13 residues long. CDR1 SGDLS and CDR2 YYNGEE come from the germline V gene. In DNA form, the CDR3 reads TGTGCCAGCAGCGCCGGGACATCCCGAAGCTTGAACTTT. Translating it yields CASSAGTSRSLNF.

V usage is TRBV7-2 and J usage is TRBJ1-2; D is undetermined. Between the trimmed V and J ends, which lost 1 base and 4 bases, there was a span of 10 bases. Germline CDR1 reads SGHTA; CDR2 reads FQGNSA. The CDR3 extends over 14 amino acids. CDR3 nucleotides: TGTGCCAGCAGCTTAGTGGTCAGATTCTATGGCTACACCTTC. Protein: CASSLVVRFYGYTF.

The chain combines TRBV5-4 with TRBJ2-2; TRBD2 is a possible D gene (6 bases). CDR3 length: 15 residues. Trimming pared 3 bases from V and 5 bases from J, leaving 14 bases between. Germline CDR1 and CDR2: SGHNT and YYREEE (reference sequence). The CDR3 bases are TGTGCCAGCAGCTCCCGGGACTTCGGGACCGGGGAGCTGTTTTTT. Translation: CASSSRDFGTGELFF.

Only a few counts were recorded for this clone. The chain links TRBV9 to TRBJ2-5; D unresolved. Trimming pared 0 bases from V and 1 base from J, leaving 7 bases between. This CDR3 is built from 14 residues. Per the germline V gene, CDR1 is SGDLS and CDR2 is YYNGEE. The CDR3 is CASSVGATQETQYF. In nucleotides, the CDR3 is TGTGCCAGCAGCGTAGGGGCTACCCAAGAGACCCAGTACTTC.

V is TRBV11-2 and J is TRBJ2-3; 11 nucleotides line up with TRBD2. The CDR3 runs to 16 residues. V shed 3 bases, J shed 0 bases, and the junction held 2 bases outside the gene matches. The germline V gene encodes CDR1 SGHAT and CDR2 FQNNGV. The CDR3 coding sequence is TGTGCCAGCAGCTTTAGCGGGGGGGTTAGCACAGATACGCAGTATTTT. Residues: CASSFSGGVSTDTQYF.

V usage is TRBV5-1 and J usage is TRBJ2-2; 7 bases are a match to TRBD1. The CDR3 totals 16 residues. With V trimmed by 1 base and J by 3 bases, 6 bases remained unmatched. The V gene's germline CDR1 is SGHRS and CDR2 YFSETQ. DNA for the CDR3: TGCGCCAGCAGCTTGCGTACCCAGGGGGACACCGGGGAGCTGTTTTTT. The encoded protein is CASSLRTQGDTGELFF.

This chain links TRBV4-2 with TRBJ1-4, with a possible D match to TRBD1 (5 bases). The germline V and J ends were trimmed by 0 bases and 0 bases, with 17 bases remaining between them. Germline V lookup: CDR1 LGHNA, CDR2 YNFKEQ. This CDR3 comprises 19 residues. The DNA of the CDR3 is TGTGCCAGCAGCCAAGATGGGGCTGGCAGGGCTTCAACTAATGAAAAACTGTTTTTT. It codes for CASSQDGAGRASTNEKLFF.

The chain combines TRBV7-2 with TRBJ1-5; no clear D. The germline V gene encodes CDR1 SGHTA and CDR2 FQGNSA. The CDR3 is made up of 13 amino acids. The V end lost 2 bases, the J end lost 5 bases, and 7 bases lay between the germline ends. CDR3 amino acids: CASSLTPDQPQHF. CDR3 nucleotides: TGTGCCAGCAGCTTAACTCCTGATCAGCCCCAGCATTTT.

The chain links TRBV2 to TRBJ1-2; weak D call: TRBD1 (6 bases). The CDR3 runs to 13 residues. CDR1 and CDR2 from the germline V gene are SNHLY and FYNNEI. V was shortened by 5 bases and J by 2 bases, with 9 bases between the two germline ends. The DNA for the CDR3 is TGTGCCAGCAGTCCTGGACAGAACTATGGCTACACCTTC. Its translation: CASSPGQNYGYTF.

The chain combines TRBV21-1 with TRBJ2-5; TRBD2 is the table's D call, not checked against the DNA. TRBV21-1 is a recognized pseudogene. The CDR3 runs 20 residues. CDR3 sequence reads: CASSKTPRRQRVGYQETQYF. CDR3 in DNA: TGTGCCAGCAGCAAAACCCCGCGTAGGCAGCGGGTAGGGTACCAAGAGACCCAGTACTTC.

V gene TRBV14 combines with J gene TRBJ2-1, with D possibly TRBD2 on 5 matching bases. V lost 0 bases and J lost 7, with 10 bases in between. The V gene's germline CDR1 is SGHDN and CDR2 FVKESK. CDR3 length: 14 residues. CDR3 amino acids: CASSQEYRTNEQFF. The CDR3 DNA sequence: TGTGCCAGCAGCCAAGAGTATAGGACTAATGAGCAGTTCTTC.

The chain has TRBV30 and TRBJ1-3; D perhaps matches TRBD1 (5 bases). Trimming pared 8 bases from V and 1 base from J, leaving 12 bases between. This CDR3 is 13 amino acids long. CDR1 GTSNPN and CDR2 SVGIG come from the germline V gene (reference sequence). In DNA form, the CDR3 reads TGTGCCGTAATAGGGGCGTCTGGAAACACCATATATTTT. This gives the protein CAVIGASGNTIYF.

CDR3 nucleotides: TGTGCCAGCTCACCGGCCCATACCGCAGATACGCAGTATTTT. Translating it yields CASSPAHTADTQYF. The V and J genes are TRBV18 and TRBJ2-3; D unclear. This CDR3 region has 14 residues. V was pared by 3 bases and J by 4 bases, with 11 bases between. The germline gives CDR1 KGHSH, CDR2 LQKENI.